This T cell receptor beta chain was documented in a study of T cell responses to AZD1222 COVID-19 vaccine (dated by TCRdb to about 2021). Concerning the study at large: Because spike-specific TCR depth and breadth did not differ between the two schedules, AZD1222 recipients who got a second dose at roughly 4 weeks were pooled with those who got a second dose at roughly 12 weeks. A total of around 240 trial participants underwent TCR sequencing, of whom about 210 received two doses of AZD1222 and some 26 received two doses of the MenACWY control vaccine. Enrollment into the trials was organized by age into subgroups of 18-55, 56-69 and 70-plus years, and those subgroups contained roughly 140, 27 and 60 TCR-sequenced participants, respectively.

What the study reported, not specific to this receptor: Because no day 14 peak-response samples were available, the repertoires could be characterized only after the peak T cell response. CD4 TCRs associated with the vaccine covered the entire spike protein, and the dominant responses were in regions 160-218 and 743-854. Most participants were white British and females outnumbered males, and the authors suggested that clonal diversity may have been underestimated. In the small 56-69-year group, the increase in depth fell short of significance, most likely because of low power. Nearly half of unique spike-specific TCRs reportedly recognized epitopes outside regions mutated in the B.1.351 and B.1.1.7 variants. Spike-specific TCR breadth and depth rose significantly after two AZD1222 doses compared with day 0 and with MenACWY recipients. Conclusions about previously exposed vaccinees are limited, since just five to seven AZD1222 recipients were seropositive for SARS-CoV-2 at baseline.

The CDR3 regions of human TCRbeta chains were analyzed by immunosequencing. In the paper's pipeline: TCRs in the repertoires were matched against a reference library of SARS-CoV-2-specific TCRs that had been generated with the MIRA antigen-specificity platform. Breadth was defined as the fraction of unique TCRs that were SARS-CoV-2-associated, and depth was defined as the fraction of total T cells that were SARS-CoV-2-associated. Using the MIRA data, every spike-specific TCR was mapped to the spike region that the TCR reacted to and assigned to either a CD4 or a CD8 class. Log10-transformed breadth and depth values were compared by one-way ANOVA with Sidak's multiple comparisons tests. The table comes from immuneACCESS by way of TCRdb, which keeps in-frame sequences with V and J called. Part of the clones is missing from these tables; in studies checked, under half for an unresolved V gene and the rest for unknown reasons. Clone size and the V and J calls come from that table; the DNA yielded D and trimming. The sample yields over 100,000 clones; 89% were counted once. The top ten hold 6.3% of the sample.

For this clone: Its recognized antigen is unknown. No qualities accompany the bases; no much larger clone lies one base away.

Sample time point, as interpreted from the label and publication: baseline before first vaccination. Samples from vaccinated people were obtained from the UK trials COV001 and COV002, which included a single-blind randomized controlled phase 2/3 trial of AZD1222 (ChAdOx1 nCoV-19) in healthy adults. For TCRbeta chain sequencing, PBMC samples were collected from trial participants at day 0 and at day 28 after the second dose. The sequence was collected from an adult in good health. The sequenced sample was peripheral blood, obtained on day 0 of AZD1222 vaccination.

The CDR3 corresponds to CASSLVRAGELFF. Read as DNA, the sequence is TGTGCCAGCAGCTTAGTCCGGGCCGGGGAGCTGTTTTTT. The rearrangement combines TRBV11-2 with TRBJ2-2; no D segment can be confidently identified. The CDR3 contains 13 residues, cysteine and phenylalanine counted. The read is trimmed to its CDR3 DNA, 39 bases read in frame from base 1. V loses 1 base of germline sequence and J loses 6 bases, and the interval between the two ends is 6 bases. The CDR1 and CDR2 encoded by the germline V gene are SGHAT and FQNNGV.